These T cell receptor beta chains were read from a single sample in a study of blood T cell repertoires in COVID-19. TCRdb's table, derived via immunoSEQ multiplex PCR, lists solely in-frame clones and lacks some. Of approximately 100,000 clones listed, 87% are singletons. The source material was peripheral blood. Source of these receptors: a man between 45 and 60 years old with acute or convalescent COVID-19. CDR3s include the opening cysteine and the closing phenylalanine or tryptophan. The D gene is left open where the match is weak. Clone size is shown for a subset of rows, as once, few, many or a class of expanded clone.

TRBJ1-6 NA NA TRBV10-3 CAISESVGSGSSPLHF TGTGCCATCAGTGAGTCTGTTGGGTCAGGGTCTTCACCCCTCCACTTT
TRBJ2-4 NA NA TRBV30 CAWSAHLAKNIQYF TGTGCCTGGAGTGCACACCTAGCCAAAAACATTCAGTACTTC
TRBJ1-2 NA TRBD1 TRBV29-1 CSVYTGGGYTF TGCAGCGTTTATACAGGGGGCGGCTACACCTTC
TRBJ2-1 NA TRBD1 TRBV16 CASSQTGQGEGEQFF TGTGCCAGCAGCCAAACGGGACAGGGAGAAGGTGAGCAGTTCTTC
TRBJ2-2 NA TRBD1 TRBV9 CASSGGPYRGDTGELFF TGTGCCAGCAGCGGAGGTCCCTACAGGGGTGACACCGGGGAGCTGTTTTTT
TRBJ1-2 few NA TRBV10-1 CASSESALYGYTF TGCGCCAGCAGTGAGAGTGCACTATACGGCTACACCTTC
TRBJ2-7 once TRBD1 TRBV6-5 CASSRDRTYEQYF TGTGCCAGCAGTCGGGACAGGACTTACGAGCAGTACTTC
TRBJ2-7 NA NA TRBV6-1 CASSDRAYEQYF TGTGCCAGCAGTGACAGGGCCTACGAGCAGTACTTC
TRBJ2-7 NA TRBD2 TRBV28 CVTGTGGYEQYF TGTGTTACGGGGACGGGGGGCTACGAGCAGTACTTC
TRBJ2-2 NA NA TRBV2 CASRLENTGELFF TGTGCCAGCAGACTAGAGAACACCGGGGAGCTGTTTTTT
TRBJ2-4 NA NA TRBV11-3 CASSSLGEENIQYF TGTGCCAGCAGCTCCCTGGGGGAGGAAAACATTCAGTACTTC
TRBJ1-5 NA NA TRBV28 CASSVRGGQPQHF TGTGCCAGCAGCGTTAGGGGGGGTCAGCCCCAGCATTTT
TRBJ2-6 NA NA TRBV5-4 CASSLDSPSLGANVLTF TGTGCCAGCAGCTTGGACAGTCCCTCTCTGGGGGCCAACGTCCTGACTTTC
TRBJ2-5 NA TRBD2 TRBV11-2 CATSRGGAMETQYF TGTGCCACCTCGCGGGGGGGCGCGATGGAGACCCAGTACTTC
TRBJ2-1 once NA TRBV5-1 CASSLTGAPPGNEQFF TGCGCCAGCAGCCTAACGGGAGCCCCTCCGGGGAATGAGCAGTTCTTC
TRBJ2-1 NA TRBD2 TRBV19 CASSPAGGGSYNEQFF TGTGCCAGTAGCCCAGCGGGAGGGGGGTCCTACAATGAGCAGTTCTTC
TRBJ2-5 NA TRBD1 TRBV10-3 CAISPGQGQETQYF TGTGCCATCAGCCCCGGACAGGGGCAAGAGACCCAGTACTTC
TRBJ2-7 NA NA TRBV30 CAWTSRGLTIYEQYF TGTGCCTGGACGTCGAGGGGACTCACCATCTACGAGCAGTACTTC
TRBJ2-7 NA TRBD2 TRBV3-1/TRBV3-2 CASSPRLAGGEQYF TGTGCCAGCAGCCCGCGACTAGCGGGAGGCGAGCAGTACTTC
TRBJ1-1 NA TRBD1 TRBV7-8 CASSLAGDSMNTEAFF TGTGCCAGCAGCTTAGCCGGGGACAGTATGAACACTGAAGCTTTCTTT
TRBJ2-3 NA NA TRBV28 CASSLLVDTQYF TGTGCCAGCAGTTTATTAGTAGATACGCAGTATTTT
TRBJ2-1 NA NA TRBV5-1 CASSLGPSTGNEQFF TGCGCCAGCAGCTTGGGGCCTTCGACAGGCAATGAGCAGTTCTTC
TRBJ2-1 NA NA TRBV4-2 CASSQDKLNEQFF TGTGCCAGCAGCCAAGATAAACTCAATGAGCAGTTCTTC
TRBJ1-5 NA NA TRBV9 CASSETLPPHYQPQHF TGTGCCAGCAGCGAAACATTGCCCCCACATTATCAGCCCCAGCATTTT
TRBJ2-6 NA NA TRBV15 CATSRDNSGANVLTF TGTGCCACCAGCAGGGACAACTCTGGGGCCAACGTCCTGACTTTC
TRBJ2-1 NA TRBD2 TRBV19 CASSNLGGRGNEQFF TGTGCCAGTAGTAACTTGGGAGGGCGAGGCAATGAGCAGTTCTTC
TRBJ2-1 NA NA TRBV7-2 CASSPGLASYNEQFF TGTGCCAGCAGCCCCGGGCTAGCATCCTACAATGAGCAGTTCTTC
TRBJ1-6 NA NA TRBV6-5 CASSSGQTNSPLHF TGTGCCAGCAGCTCAGGACAGACGAATTCACCCCTCCACTTT
TRBJ2-7 NA NA TRBV7-9 CASSLSGYEQYF TGTGCCAGCAGCTTATCAGGATACGAGCAGTACTTC
TRBJ2-3 NA NA TRBV21-1 CASTGGTDTQYF TGTGCCAGCACCGGGGGGACAGATACGCAGTATTTT
TRBJ2-3 NA NA TRBV28 CASSSDGDTQYF TGTGCCAGCAGCTCCGACGGGGATACGCAGTATTTT
TRBJ2-2 NA NA TRBV24-1 CATSRTMGELFF TGTGCCACCAGTAGAACAATGGGGGAGCTGTTTTTT
TRBJ2-5 NA NA TRBV12-2 CASRLYRGVETQYF TGTGCAAGTCGCTTATACAGGGGGGTGGAGACCCAGTACTTC
TRBJ2-3 NA TRBD2 TRBV14 CASSQRLLASSTDTQYF TGTGCCAGCAGCCAGCGCCTACTAGCGTCCAGCACAGATACGCAGTATTTT
TRBJ2-7 NA TRBD2 TRBV2 CASSDGASGRSYEQYF TGTGCCAGCAGTGATGGGGCTAGCGGGAGATCCTACGAGCAGTACTTC
TRBJ2-2 NA NA TRBV5-4 CASSPGGKPTGELFF TGTGCCAGCAGCCCGGGCGGGAAACCGACCGGGGAGCTGTTTTTT
TRBJ2-5 NA NA TRBV6-6 CASTEGSQETQYF TGTGCCAGCACCGAAGGGAGCCAAGAGACCCAGTACTTC
TRBJ2-2 NA TRBD1 TRBV12-3/TRBV12-4 CASSFRGGELFF TGTGCCAGCAGTTTCAGGGGGGGGGAGCTGTTTTTT
TRBJ2-1 NA TRBD1 TRBV30 CAWSKGDRVDEQFF TGTGCCTGGAGTAAGGGGGACAGGGTGGATGAGCAGTTCTTC
TRBJ2-7 NA TRBD1 TRBV5-1 CASSRGQGYEQYF TGCGCCAGCAGCCGAGGACAGGGGTACGAGCAGTACTTC
TRBJ2-1 few TRBD2 TRBV5-1 CASSVGLAGGKEQFF TGCGCCAGCAGCGTGGGACTAGCGGGAGGAAAAGAGCAGTTCTTC
TRBJ2-7 NA NA TRBV27 CASSLSGSSYEQYF TGTGCCAGCAGTTTATCCGGGAGCTCCTACGAGCAGTACTTC
TRBJ1-4 NA TRBD1 TRBV27 CASSLSRQGRGSEKLFF TGTGCCAGCAGTTTATCCCGACAGGGAAGAGGGAGTGAAAAACTGTTTTTT
TRBJ2-3 NA NA TRBV5-4 CASSLASGGDTQYF TGTGCCAGCAGCTTGGCTTCAGGGGGGGATACGCAGTATTTT
TRBJ2-7 once NA TRBV5-5 CASSLVTGNYEQYF TGTGCCAGCAGCTTGGTAACAGGGAACTACGAGCAGTACTTC
TRBJ2-7 NA TRBD1 TRBV5-1 CASSYKDRGDPYEQYF TGCGCCAGCAGCTATAAGGACAGGGGCGACCCCTACGAGCAGTACTTC
TRBJ2-1 few NA TRBV3-1/TRBV3-2 CASSQGASVVNEQFF TGTGCCAGCAGCCAAGGGGCTTCCGTCGTGAATGAGCAGTTCTTC
TRBJ2-7 once NA TRBV7-8 CASSLVTSSYEQYF TGTGCCAGCAGCTTAGTTACCAGTTCCTACGAGCAGTACTTC
TRBJ2-2 NA TRBD2 TRBV11-2 CATQREGRAGELFF TGTGCCACCCAGCGGGAGGGCCGGGCCGGGGAGCTGTTTTTT
TRBJ1-1 NA NA TRBV6-4 CASSTDRNTEAFF TGTGCCAGCAGTACGGACAGGAACACTGAAGCTTTCTTT
TRBJ2-2 NA NA TRBV4-1 CASSDITRPNTGELFF TGCGCCAGCAGCGACATCACGAGACCTAACACCGGGGAGCTGTTTTTT